Listed below are T cell receptor beta chains from one sample, sequenced in a study of vaccination effects on CD4 cells after COVID-19. Antigen specificity for these receptors is unknown. Method: immunoSEQ multiplex PCR; TCRdb's copy keeps in-frame clones and lacks some. Here the sample spans around 81,000 clones, roughly 80% being singletons. This specimen was CD4+ T cells from PBMCs cultured with HCoV-OC43 spike peptides, taken after COVID-19 vaccination. The receptors were gathered from a human donor who received a COVID-19 vaccine. Both conserved end residues are part of each CDR3. The D gene is left open where the match is weak. Not every row has a clone size; where given, it reads once, few, many or a size class.

TRBV29-1	NA	TRBJ1-2	NA	TGCAGCTTTACACCTTCTCTAAACTATGGCTACACCTTC	CSFTPSLNYGYTF
TRBV18	NA	TRBJ2-1	NA	TGTGCCAGCTCACCGGGGCTGTACAATGAGCAGTTCTTC	CASSPGLYNEQFF
TRBV27	NA	TRBJ1-5	TRBD1	TGTGCCAGCAGTTCCCGACCGGACAGGCTCAATCAGCCCCAGCATTTT	CASSSRPDRLNQPQHF
TRBV24-1	once	TRBJ2-3	NA	TGTGCCACCAGTGATTTTCGCGGCACAGATACGCAGTATTTT	CATSDFRGTDTQYF
TRBV5-8	NA	TRBJ1-5	TRBD1	TGTGCCAGCAGCCCAAGACAGGGGTTCAGCAATCAGCCCCAGCATTTT	CASSPRQGFSNQPQHF
TRBV5-7	NA	TRBJ1-6	NA	TGTGCCAGCAGCTTGCCGCCAGGGGATAATTCACCCCTCCACTTT	CASSLPPGDNSPLHF
TRBV28	few	TRBJ1-1	NA	TGTGCCAGCAGACTTCGGGACACTGCGAACACTGAAGCTTTCTTT	CASRLRDTANTEAFF
TRBV24-1	NA	TRBJ2-1	NA	TGTGCCACCGGTAGGGGGGGGTCCTACAATGAGCAGTTCTTC	CATGRGGSYNEQFF
TRBV4-1	NA	TRBJ1-3	TRBD1	TGCGCCAGCAGCCAAGACGGGACAGGGGGGTCTGCGGGAAACACCATATATTTT	CASSQDGTGGSAGNTIYF
TRBV2	few	TRBJ2-2	NA	TGTGCCAGCAGTGCAGGAAGAGGAAGCACCGGGGAGCTGTTTTTT	CASSAGRGSTGELFF
TRBV6-6	NA	TRBJ1-2	TRBD1	TGTGCCAGCAGTTACTCGGCAGGGGGTGGTGGCTACACCTTC	CASSYSAGGGGYTF
TRBV5-1	NA	TRBJ1-5	NA	TGCGCCAGCAGCTTACAGGGTTATAGCAATCAGCCCCAGCATTTT	CASSLQGYSNQPQHF
TRBV24-1	NA	TRBJ2-5	NA	TGTGCCACTCGAATGGGTGAGACCCAGTACTTC	CATRMGETQYF
TRBV20-1	few	TRBJ1-2	TRBD1	TGCAGTGCTAGTAAGTCCGGGACAGGGGCCTCCAACTATGGCTACACCTTC	CSASKSGTGASNYGYTF
TRBV7-3	NA	TRBJ2-1	NA	TGTGCCAGCAGCCCCGGATCCTACAATGAGCAGTTCTTC	CASSPGSYNEQFF
TRBV27	NA	TRBJ2-1	NA	TGTGCCAGCACCCAAACCTGGGGGGCCTATGAGCAGTTCTTC	CASTQTWGAYEQFF
TRBV4-1	NA	TRBJ1-2	TRBD1	TGCGCCAGCAGCCAAGGACAGGGCCCATACTATGGCTACACCTTC	CASSQGQGPYYGYTF
TRBV19	NA	TRBJ2-3	TRBD1	TGTGCCAGTAGTATGCGGACAGGGGGCACAGATACGCAGTATTTT	CASSMRTGGTDTQYF
TRBV7-3	NA	TRBJ2-1	TRBD2	TGTGCCAGCAGCTTCGGCGGGGGGGCCGATGAGCAGTTCTTC	CASSFGGGADEQFF
TRBV28	NA	TRBJ1-1	NA	TGTGCCAGCAGTTTCTCCCCAAACGGAGCTTTCTTT	CASSFSPNGAFF
TRBV6-6	NA	TRBJ1-6	NA	TGTGCCAGCAGACCCCACTCCGAACCCCTCCACTTT	CASRPHSEPLHF
TRBV10-3	once	TRBJ2-3	NA	TGTGCCATCGGTACAGATACGCAGTATTTT	CAIGTDTQYF
TRBV6-5	NA	TRBJ2-5	NA	TGTGCCAGCAGTTACCAGGGAATGGGGGAGACCCAGTACTTC	CASSYQGMGETQYF
TRBV7-3	NA	TRBJ1-1	NA	TGTGCCAGCAGCCTCCAGGGGATGAACACTGAAGCTTTCTTT	CASSLQGMNTEAFF
TRBV2	NA	TRBJ1-1	TRBD1	TGTGCCAGCAGCGGACAGGGATTACACACTGAAGCTTTCTTT	CASSGQGLHTEAFF
TRBV7-2	NA	TRBJ1-1	NA	TGTGCCAGCAGCGCACAGACGGGGTTAGTGCACACTGAAGCTTTCTTT	CASSAQTGLVHTEAFF
TRBV19	few	TRBJ1-6	NA	TGTGCCAGTACTGTTGCATTGGGGAATTCACCCCTCCACTTT	CASTVALGNSPLHF
TRBV29-1	NA	TRBJ2-5	NA	TGCAGCGTTGGACCAGGAACGGAAGAGACCCAGTACTTC	CSVGPGTEETQYF
TRBV5-1	NA	TRBJ2-5	TRBD2	TGCGCCAGCAGCTTGGTAGCGGGGGGCGGAGAGACCCAGTACTTC	CASSLVAGGGETQYF
TRBV27	NA	TRBJ2-1	TRBD1	TGTGCCAGCAGTTTTCCGCGACAGGGTCGGAATGAGCAGTTCTTC	CASSFPRQGRNEQFF
TRBV4-1	NA	TRBJ2-1	NA	TGCGCCAGCAGCACTCGGACAGTCTCCTACAATGAGCAGTTCTTC	CASSTRTVSYNEQFF